This T cell receptor (beta chain) is drawn from a study of Ad26.COV2.S vaccination and SARS-CoV-2 variants. V lost 4 bases and J lost 8, with 20 bases in between. The CDR3 length is 16 residues. CDR1 and CDR2 from the germline V gene are SEHNR and FQNEAQ (reference sequence). This clone appeared a few times. Using immunoSEQ multiplex PCR, the repertoire was profiled, and TCRdb retains in-frame clones only, with some absent. The data contain around 300,000 clones, less than 90% of them singletons. Treatment described: over 15 received Ad26.COV2.S at low or high dose, single or two shots; several received placebo; per-sample allocation not given. Sampling occurred on day 63 after the first vaccine or placebo injection.

V usage is TRBV7-9 and J usage is TRBJ1-4; D remains ambiguous. The TCR sequence derives from a person between 18 and 60 years old who received the Ad26.COV2.S COVID-19 vaccine or a placebo. Here the sequenced sample was peripheral blood, taken in a trial of Ad26.COV2.S vaccine versus placebo. This CDR3 is CASSSPATFLEEKLFF. CDR3 DNA sequence: TGTGCCAGCAGCTCCCCGGCTACGTTCCTAGAGGAAAAACTGTTTTTT. The full variable domain, rest sourced from reference TRBV7-9 and TRBJ1-4, is DTGVSQNPRHKITKRGQNVTFRCDPISEHNRLYWYRQTLGQGPEFLTYFQNEAQLEKSRLLSDRFSAERPKGSFSTLEIQRTEQGDSAMYLCASSSPATFLEEKLFFGSGTQLSVL.